This entry is about one T cell receptor beta chain. The antigen remains undetermined. This CDR3 is 16 amino acids long. Trimming took off 5 bases at V and 4 bases at J, with 18 bases between the two ends. Per germline, CDR1 MNHEY and CDR2 SVGAGI. The data belong to a study of T-cell memory formation after mild COVID-19. Study-wide background: Largely donor-specific sequence clusters came from a couple of donors.

Findings and limits, study-wide: Cross-reactive memory apparently joined, as some responding clones appeared in pre-infection memory. CD4+ contracting clones were found mainly in CM and EM, and CD8+ ones in EMRA.

UMIs and sample barcodes were carried by the TCR alpha and TCR beta cDNA libraries that 5'RACE produced using constant-segment primers. TCRdb itself ran the 5' RACE reads through MiXCR, one entry per CDR3 protein. In the table there are 200,000 to 250,000 distinct CDR3 sequences, over 7.5% of which are singletons. This chain joins TRBV6-5 and TRBJ2-1; D perhaps matches TRBD1 (6 bases). This TCR was recovered from a man between 18 and 29 years old who had mild COVID-19 (a few samples of this study predate the infection). Cell type and time point are not known. The source material was PBMCs or a T cell subset sorted from them (not recorded which). Here the CDR3 reads CASSNPRDTRYNEQFF. CDR3 coding DNA: TGTGCCAGCAGTAACCCCCGGGACACCCGATACAATGAGCAGTTCTTC.